One and the same sample provided the 26 T cell receptor beta chains below, sequenced in a study of cytomegalovirus exposure and HLA in healthy donors. PCR was performed using 60 Vbeta and 13 Jbeta primers. Profiling relied on immunoSEQ multiplex PCR, and the TCRdb table lists in-frame clones only, not all of them. The sample consists of over 55,000 clones, 70% to 80% of them appearing once. The specimen was PBMCs. The receptors were gathered from a woman aged 50 to 60 in good health and CMV-seropositive.

This chain links TRBV10-1 with TRBJ1-1; 12 nucleotides agree with TRBD1. Losses at the gene ends were 6 bases for V and 7 bases for J; bases not matched to a gene: 6. CDR1 and CDR2 (germline): WNHNN, SYGVQD (reference sequence). The length of the CDR3 is 14 residues. DNA of the CDR3: TGCGCCAGCAGCGCCGGGACAGGGGGCCGTGAAGCTTTCTTT. Translated: CASSAGTGGREAFF.

The V and J genes are TRBV28 and TRBJ1-2; D is unclear. CDR3 length equals 12 residues. Trimming stripped 5 bases from V and 1 base from J, with 5 bases between. Germline assignment: CDR1 MDHEN and CDR2 SYDVKM. The CDR3 DNA reads as TGTGCCAGCAGTCGGGGTAACTATGGCTACACCTTC. Amino acid sequence: CASSRGNYGYTF.

The chain joins TRBV9 to TRBJ2-2; TRBD2 is a possible D gene (5 bases). Germline V gene sequence: CDR1 SGDLS, CDR2 YYNGEE. The CDR3 totals 13 residues. Trimming pared 7 bases from V and 7 bases from J, leaving 14 bases between. This chain's CDR3 is CASGLTGNGELFF. The CDR3 region has the DNA TGTGCCAGCGGCCTCACGGGGAACGGGGAGCTGTTTTTT.

The CDR3 protein is CASSLTRLAAGEQYF. The DNA of the CDR3 is TGTGCCAGCAGCTTAACCAGACTAGCGGCGGGCGAGCAGTACTTC. The gene calls are TRBV11-2 and TRBJ2-7; 9 bases fit TRBD2. Trimming cost V 2 bases and J 6 bases; bases outside gene matches: 8. The CDR3 loop spans 15 amino acids. Per germline, CDR1 SGHAT and CDR2 FQNNGV.

The chain joins TRBV4-2 to TRBJ2-7; 7 positions agree with TRBD1. Trimming took 0 bases from V and 2 from J; bases not matched to a gene: 4. Germline CDR1 reads LGHNA; CDR2 reads YNFKEQ. This CDR3 region has 15 residues. This chain's CDR3 is CASSQDMGQTYEQYF. Written as DNA, the CDR3 is TGTGCCAGCAGCCAAGATATGGGACAGACCTACGAGCAGTACTTC.

The J gene is TRBJ2-3, the V gene TRBV5-1; 10 bases line up with TRBD2. Losses at the gene ends were 5 bases for V and 2 bases for J; bases not matched to a gene: 5. CDR1 and CDR2 from the germline V gene are SGHRS and YFSETQ. The CDR3 runs 15 residues. For the CDR3, the DNA is TGCGCCAGCAGGGTTCTAGCGGGAGTCACAGATACGCAGTATTTT. Protein: CASRVLAGVTDTQYF.

V usage is TRBV4-1 and J usage is TRBJ2-1, with TRBD2 identical over 9 bases. CDR1 and CDR2 (germline): MGHRA, YSYEKL. This CDR3 region has 17 residues. V lost 4 bases, J lost 3 bases, and 10 bases stayed unmatched. The CDR3 coding sequence is TGCGCCAGCAGCCCTAGAATAGCGGGAGTTCACTACAATGAGCAGTTCTTC. This gives the protein CASSPRIAGVHYNEQFF.

This chain uses TRBV7-2 with TRBJ2-7; 12 positions match TRBD1. Germline V lookup: CDR1 SGHTA, CDR2 FQGNSA. CDR3 length: 17 residues. The V segment lost 1 base and the J segment 6 bases; nucleotides outside the gene matches: 10. CDR3 nucleotides: TGTGCCAGCAGCTTAGAAGGGACAGGGGGCGCATCCGGCGAGCAGTACTTC. Amino acids: CASSLEGTGGASGEQYF.

This clone was seen a few times. This chain uses TRBV27 with TRBJ1-2; 12 nucleotides match TRBD1. This CDR3 region has 17 residues. Germline CDR1 is MNHEY and CDR2 is SMNVEV (reference sequence). V shed 6 bases, J shed 5 bases, and the junction held 13 bases outside the gene matches. CDR3 in DNA: TGTGCCAGCAGCTCCGGGACAGGGGGCGCAGGGGTGTATGGCTACACCTTC. Amino acids: CASSSGTGGAGVYGYTF.

This clone was found a few times. The chain uses TRBV9 and TRBJ2-2; 8 bases are a match to TRBD2. The CDR3 loop spans 17 amino acids. Trimming removed 2 bases from V and 1 base from J; junction bases left unmatched: 7. In germline, CDR1 is SGDLS, CDR2 YYNGEE. The CDR3 spells CASSVDPGTRNTGELFF. CDR3 bases: TGTGCCAGCAGCGTGGATCCCGGGACTAGGAACACCGGGGAGCTGTTTTTT.

The chain has TRBV19 and TRBJ2-7; tentatively, D is TRBD2 (5 bases). Germline-derived CDR1 and CDR2 are LNHDA and SQIVND (reference sequence). The CDR3 runs 12 residues. Deletions cut 6 bases from V and 2 bases from J, with 8 bases between. The CDR3 region is CASSGDTYEQYF. DNA of the CDR3: TGTGCCAGTAGCGGGGATACCTACGAGCAGTACTTC.

The chain combines TRBV2 with TRBJ1-6; 9 nucleotides align to TRBD1. The CDR3 spans 15 residues. V lost 7 bases, J lost 7 bases, and 8 bases stayed unmatched. Germline CDR1 reads SNHLY; CDR2 reads FYNNEI. The CDR3 region has the DNA TGTGCCAGCACCACACTCGGGACAGGGAATTCACCCCTCCACTTT. Translated, it gives CASTTLGTGNSPLHF.

V and J are TRBV28 and TRBJ1-3; D is uncertain. Germline CDR1 MDHEN, CDR2 SYDVKM. Trimming cost V 6 bases and J 0 bases, with 9 bases left between them. The CDR3 runs to 14 residues. The CDR3 loop is CASSLVSSGNTIYF. CDR3 in DNA: TGTGCCAGCAGCCTGGTCAGCTCTGGAAACACCATATATTTT.

This clone showed up just a few times. This rearrangement joins TRBV19 to TRBJ1-1; D gene ambiguous. The germline V gene encodes CDR1 LNHDA and CDR2 SQIVND (reference sequence). The V and J ends lost 9 bases and 5 bases respectively, with 19 bases between them. This CDR3 contains 14 residues. In nucleotides, the CDR3 is TGTGCCAGCCAGAGGGCCTCAACGAGGACTGAAGCTTTCTTT. Translation: CASQRASTRTEAFF.

The chain is built from TRBV7-3 and TRBJ2-7, with TRBD1 matching over 8 bases. The germline V gene has CDR1 SGHTA and CDR2 FQGTGA. V shed 5 bases and J 5 bases; nucleotides not matched to a gene: 8. The CDR3 runs to 14 residues. The CDR3 sequence: CASSPSPGGNEQYF. In DNA, the CDR3 is TGTGCCAGCAGCCCTTCGCCAGGGGGCAACGAGCAGTACTTC. Full variable domain (outside the CDR3, taken from reference TRBV7-3 and TRBJ2-7): GAGVSQTPSNKVTEKGKYVELRCDPISGHTALYWYRQSLGQGPEFLIYFQGTGAADDSGLPNDRFFAVRPEGSVSTLKIQRTERGDSAVYLCASSPSPGGNEQYFGPGTRLTVT.

The chain uses TRBV28 and TRBJ2-2, with 7 positions matching TRBD1. The V and J ends lost 4 bases and 1 base, in that order; junction bases with no gene match: 6. This CDR3 contains 16 residues. Germline CDR1 and CDR2: MDHEN and SYDVKM. CDR3 sequence reads: CASSSPGQKNTGELFF. CDR3 nucleotides: TGTGCCAGCAGTTCCCCGGGACAGAAGAACACCGGGGAGCTGTTTTTT.

The chain uses TRBV6-5 and TRBJ2-3; D unresolved. The germline V gene has CDR1 MNHEY and CDR2 SVGAGI. The CDR3 has 13 residues. Trimming removed 6 bases at V and 6 bases at J, with 13 bases between. The CDR3 spells CASSPISRDTQYF. The CDR3 DNA follows: TGTGCCAGCAGCCCGATAAGTCGGGATACGCAGTATTTT.

This chain joins TRBV28 and TRBJ1-2, with 10 nucleotides matching TRBD1. The CDR3 loop spans 14 amino acids. Germline V CDR1 and CDR2: MDHEN, SYDVKM. J gave up 7 bases and V 7 bases, and 9 bases lay outside the gene matches. For the CDR3, the DNA is TGTGCCAGCACCCTAATTGGGACAGGGGCTGGCTACACCTTC. Translated, it gives CASTLIGTGAGYTF.

This clone has just a few counts. In DNA, the CDR3 is TGTGCCAGCAGCCAGGACGGGGAGTATGGCTACACCTTC. The encoded protein is CASSQDGEYGYTF. The genes are TRBV16 and TRBJ1-2; no clear D. V shed 3 bases and J shed 5 bases, with 10 bases lying between them. The length of the CDR3 is 13 residues. CDR1 is KGHSY, CDR2 FQNENV, per germline.

V usage is TRBV5-5 and J usage is TRBJ1-2; D possibly corresponds to TRBD1 (5 bases). The germline gives CDR1 SGHKS, CDR2 YYEKEE (reference sequence). The V and J ends lost 5 bases and 2 bases respectively, with 10 bases between them. The CDR3 length is 13 residues. The DNA of the CDR3 is TGTGCCAGCAGTTCTGGGGCGAACTATGGCTACACCTTC. Translating gives CASSSGANYGYTF.

The J gene is TRBJ2-5, the V gene TRBV18; 10 positions match TRBD2. Germline V gene sequence: CDR1 KGHSH, CDR2 LQKENI. J gave up 5 bases and V 3 bases, and 12 bases lay outside the gene matches. The CDR3 covers 17 residues. CDR3 in amino acids: CASSPGGTSAAYETQYF. Written as DNA, the CDR3 is TGTGCCAGCTCACCGGGGGGGACTAGCGCTGCATATGAGACCCAGTACTTC.

This chain links TRBV7-2 with TRBJ2-1; 7 positions agree with TRBD1. Per germline, CDR1 SGHTA and CDR2 FQGNSA. This CDR3 is 15 amino acids long. The junction had 3 bases not matched to a gene; V was cut back by 4 bases and J by 0 bases. The CDR3 region has the DNA TGTGCCAGCAGCTCGAGGGGGCCCTCCTACAATGAGCAGTTCTTC. This codes for CASSSRGPSYNEQFF.

This clone was detected only a few times. The chain couples TRBV4-2 to TRBJ1-2; 7 bases fit TRBD1. V trimming: 9 bases; J trimming: 2 bases; junction bases outside the gene matches: 9. The germline V gene encodes CDR1 LGHNA and CDR2 YNFKEQ. CDR3 length: 14 residues. The CDR3 DNA reads as TGTGCCAGTTCCGTTGACAGGGAAAACTATGGCTACACCTTC. Amino acids: CASSVDRENYGYTF.

This rearrangement joins TRBV4-3 to TRBJ2-7, with TRBD1 identical over 9 bases. In germline, CDR1 is LGHNA, CDR2 YSLEER. The CDR3 length is 15 residues. The V segment lost 0 bases and the J segment 6 bases; nucleotides outside the gene matches: 6. CDR3 coding DNA: TGCGCCAGCAGCCAAGATAGGGGGACAGGGACCGAGCAGTACTTC. It translates to CASSQDRGTGTEQYF.

The rearrangement uses TRBV29-1 and TRBJ2-1; 14 positions agree with TRBD2. Germline V gene data show CDR1 as SQVTM and CDR2 as ANQGSEA. The CDR3 contains 17 residues. J lost 0 bases, V lost 6 bases, and 7 bases had no gene match. CDR3 nucleotides: TGCAGCGTCGCTGGACTAGCGGGAGGCCCCTCCTACAATGAGCAGTTCTTC. Translation: CSVAGLAGGPSYNEQFF.

The chain employs TRBV6-1 and TRBJ1-2; D gene uncertain. The CDR3 loop spans 10 amino acids. V was pared by 10 bases and J by 7 bases, with 10 bases between. Per the germline V gene, CDR1 is MNHNS and CDR2 is SASEGT. The CDR3 region is CATQELGYTF. CDR3 bases: TGTGCCACTCAGGAACTTGGCTACACCTTC.